What follows are 11 T cell receptor beta chains derived from one specimen sequenced in a study of T cell responses to AZD1222 COVID-19 vaccine. Here immunoSEQ multiplex PCR was the method, and the copy in TCRdb shows in-frame clones only, minus some. Counted here are about 180,000 clones, roughly nine tenths occurring once; the ten biggest clones make up 2.6%. The material sequenced was peripheral blood, taken on day 0 of AZD1222 vaccination. These receptors originate from an adult in good health.

The V and J genes are TRBV3-1 (or the pseudogene TRBV3-2) and TRBJ1-1; no definite D call. This CDR3 has 15 residues. V gave up 2 bases and J gave up 1 base, with 11 bases separating them. CDR1 is LGHDT, CDR2 YNNKEL, per germline (reference sequence). The CDR3 sequence: CASSQQGPRNTEAFF. CDR3 coding DNA: TGTGCCAGCAGCCAACAAGGTCCGAGGAACACTGAAGCTTTCTTT.

Worth noting for this clone: The sample has other DNA sequences that encode this CDR3 too. This chain uses TRBV28 with TRBJ1-2; D is possibly TRBD1 (5 bases). CDR1 MDHEN and CDR2 SYDVKM come from the germline V gene. The CDR3 has 13 residues. Trimming removed 3 bases at V and 5 bases at J, with 10 bases between. CDR3 in amino acids: CASSFGQGYGYTF. CDR3 bases: TGTGCCAGCAGTTTTGGGCAGGGATATGGCTACACCTTC.

This clone turned up a few times. The genes are TRBV5-1 and TRBJ1-1; the D gene is possibly TRBD1 (5 bases). Trimming pared 4 bases from V and 4 bases from J, leaving 14 bases between. From germline, CDR1 is SGHRS and CDR2 YFSETQ. The CDR3 length is 14 residues. In DNA form, the CDR3 reads TGCGCCAGCAGCCCCCCAGGGAGGATCACTGAAGCTTTCTTT. Translating gives CASSPPGRITEAFF.

This rearrangement joins TRBV30 to TRBJ2-2; 7 bases are shared with TRBD1. Unmatched junction bases numbered 5, after V lost 4 bases and J lost 3 bases. Germline V gene data show CDR1 as GTSNPN and CDR2 as SVGIG (reference sequence). The length of the CDR3 is 14 residues. The CDR3 here is CAWMKGQHTGELFF. The CDR3 nucleotides are TGTGCCTGGATGAAGGGACAGCACACCGGGGAGCTGTTTTTT.

The gene calls are TRBV6-5 and TRBJ1-4, with D possibly being TRBD1 (5 bases). The V gene's germline CDR1 is MNHEY and CDR2 SVGAGI. The ends were cut back, 5 bases at V and 7 bases at J, with 11 bases in the middle. The CDR3 extends over 13 amino acids. The CDR3 loop reads CASSRQGGEKLFF. The CDR3 bases are TGTGCCAGCAGTAGGCAGGGTGGTGAAAAACTGTTTTTT.

This clone was counted between two and nine times. The chain links TRBV11-3 to TRBJ2-1; D uncertain. The CDR3 covers 13 residues. V shed 3 bases and J shed 10 bases, with 13 bases lying between them. Germline values: CDR1 SGHNT, CDR2 YENEEA. CDR3 loop: CASSLSYGLEQFF. CDR3 DNA sequence: TGTGCCAGCAGCTTGTCCTATGGCCTCGAGCAGTTCTTC.

V usage is TRBV2 and J usage is TRBJ1-5, with no clear D. The germline V gene encodes CDR1 SNHLY and CDR2 FYNNEI. The CDR3 totals 12 residues. V was pared by 6 bases and J by 1 base, with 4 bases between. Written as DNA, the CDR3 is TGTGCCAGCAGCTGGAGCAATCAGCCCCAGCATTTT. It specifies CASSWSNQPQHF.

J is TRBJ2-7 and V is TRBV2, with 8 bases identical to TRBD2. CDR1 and CDR2 from the germline V gene are SNHLY and FYNNEI. The CDR3 is 17 amino acids. J was trimmed by 0 bases and V by 6 bases; bases with no gene match: 13. The CDR3 loop is CASSETGTRRSSYEQYF. CDR3 DNA: TGTGCCAGCAGCGAAACCGGGACTAGGAGGAGCTCCTACGAGCAGTACTTC.

The rearrangement links TRBV9 to TRBJ2-2; 10 nucleotides agree with TRBD2. Trimming took 0 bases from V and 0 from J; bases not matched to a gene: 5. The CDR3 has 18 residues. Per germline, CDR1 SGDLS and CDR2 YYNGEE. The CDR3 coding sequence is TGTGCCAGCAGCGTAGTAGCGGGAGGCCCCGCGAACACCGGGGAGCTGTTTTTT. This encodes CASSVVAGGPANTGELFF. Together with reference TRBV9 and TRBJ2-2, the CDR3 gives the full variable domain: DSGVTQTPKHLITATGQRVTLRCSPRSGDLSVYWYQQSLDQGLQFLIQYYNGEERAKGNILERFSAQQFPDLHSELNLSSLELGDSALYFCASSVVAGGPANTGELFFGEGSRLTVL.

The chain links TRBV7-8 to TRBJ2-5; 12 nucleotides agree with TRBD2. The trim removed 3 bases at V and 1 base at J, leaving 6 bases unmatched. The CDR3 extends over 17 amino acids. Germline lookup yields CDR1 SGHVS and CDR2 FQNEAQ. Here the CDR3 DNA reads TGTGCCAGCAGCTTCCGACTAGCGGGAGTTCCCCAAGAGACCCAGTACTTC. It yields the protein CASSFRLAGVPQETQYF.

The chain uses TRBV5-8 and TRBJ2-3, with 8 bases identical to TRBD1. The germline V gene has CDR1 SGHTS and CDR2 YDEGEE. The CDR3 is 16 residues long. Germline trimming cut 0 bases from V and 11 bases from J; bases unmatched to any gene: 14. The CDR3 reads CASSLVWGQAPHRQYF. The CDR3 DNA reads as TGTGCCAGCAGCTTGGTTTGGGGACAGGCCCCCCATAGGCAGTATTTT.